This is a list of T cell receptor beta chains from one sample in a study of control samples from healthy donors and cancer patients. The protocol was immunoSEQ multiplex PCR, while the TCRdb copy is restricted to in-frame clones and leaves out a portion. The top ten clones hold about 10% of a sample with over 80,000 clones, about 79% of them seen once. Sequencing was done on a sample of blood. The receptors shown here come from a woman between 25 and 40 years old in good health. CDR3s include the opening cysteine and the closing phenylalanine or tryptophan. Fields, in order: clone size, CDR3 length, V gene, J gene, D gene, CDR3 DNA, CDR3 protein. The D gene is left open where the match is weak. The size of a clone is reported for some rows only, either as once, few or many, or as a class for expanded clones.

clone size: once; CDR3 length: 13; V gene: TRBV30; J gene: TRBJ2-7; D gene: -; CDR3 DNA: TGTGCCTGGAACCTCGGACGGAGCTACGAGCAGTACTTC; CDR3 protein: CAWNLGRSYEQYF
clone size: -; CDR3 length: 11; V gene: TRBV20-1; J gene: TRBJ2-1; D gene: TRBD1; CDR3 DNA: TGCAGTGCTAGAGAGGACAGGGAGCAGTTCTTC; CDR3 protein: CSAREDREQFF
clone size: -; CDR3 length: 13; V gene: TRBV6-2/TRBV6-3; J gene: TRBJ2-1; D gene: -; CDR3 DNA: TGTGCCAGCAGCCCTACAGGGTGGGGTGAGCAGTTCTTC; CDR3 protein: CASSPTGWGEQFF
clone size: -; CDR3 length: 14; V gene: TRBV5-8; J gene: TRBJ2-1; D gene: -; CDR3 DNA: TGTGCCAGCAGCCCGCGGCGCCGAGGGAATGAGCAGTTCTTC; CDR3 protein: CASSPRRRGNEQFF
clone size: -; CDR3 length: 14; V gene: TRBV6-5; J gene: TRBJ1-6; D gene: -; CDR3 DNA: TGTGCCAGCAGTAGGACTGGTTATAATTCACCCCTCCACTTT; CDR3 protein: CASSRTGYNSPLHF
clone size: -; CDR3 length: 15; V gene: TRBV11-2; J gene: TRBJ1-2; D gene: -; CDR3 DNA: TGTGCCAGCAGCTTAGATCATCAGGCTAACTATGGCTACACCTTC; CDR3 protein: CASSLDHQANYGYTF
clone size: once; CDR3 length: 17; V gene: TRBV27; J gene: TRBJ1-5; D gene: -; CDR3 DNA: TGTGCCAGCAGTTTACGGGGCAGGGAGCATAGCAATCAGCCCCAGCATTTT; CDR3 protein: CASSLRGREHSNQPQHF
clone size: -; CDR3 length: 14; V gene: TRBV10-3; J gene: TRBJ1-2; D gene: -; CDR3 DNA: TGTGCCATCAGTGGTGATGCCCGGGGGTATGGCTACACCTTC; CDR3 protein: CAISGDARGYGYTF
clone size: -; CDR3 length: 13; V gene: TRBV19; J gene: TRBJ1-1; D gene: -; CDR3 DNA: TGTGCCAGTAGTCCCGGGGGGGGCACTGAAGCTTTCTTT; CDR3 protein: CASSPGGGTEAFF
clone size: -; CDR3 length: 13; V gene: TRBV30; J gene: TRBJ1-1; D gene: -; CDR3 DNA: TGTGCCTGGAAGAGCGACAGGCGGGCCCGAGCTTTCTTT; CDR3 protein: CAWKSDRRARAFF
clone size: -; CDR3 length: 12; V gene: TRBV5-1; J gene: TRBJ1-2; D gene: -; CDR3 DNA: TGCGCCAGCAGCCGGACCGACTATGGCTACACCTTC; CDR3 protein: CASSRTDYGYTF
clone size: -; CDR3 length: 15; V gene: TRBV10-3; J gene: TRBJ1-3; D gene: -; CDR3 DNA: TGTGCCATCAGTGAGTCGACGGGGCTGGGAAACACCATATATTTT; CDR3 protein: CAISESTGLGNTIYF
clone size: once; CDR3 length: 17; V gene: TRBV27; J gene: TRBJ1-1; D gene: TRBD1; CDR3 DNA: TGTGCCAGCAGTGTCACAGGGGGCTTTGGGGTGAACACTGAAGCTTTCTTT; CDR3 protein: CASSVTGGFGVNTEAFF
clone size: -; CDR3 length: 15; V gene: TRBV6-5; J gene: TRBJ2-7; D gene: -; CDR3 DNA: TGTGCCAGCAGTTCAGGTCCTCTAAGCTCCTACGAGCAGTACTTC; CDR3 protein: CASSSGPLSSYEQYF
clone size: -; CDR3 length: 13; V gene: TRBV5-6; J gene: TRBJ1-1; D gene: -; CDR3 DNA: TGTGCCAGCAGCTCGACAGAAAACACTGAAGCTTTCTTT; CDR3 protein: CASSSTENTEAFF
clone size: few; CDR3 length: 15; V gene: TRBV6-2/TRBV6-3; J gene: TRBJ2-7; D gene: -; CDR3 DNA: TGTGCCAGCAGTTCCCGGTTATGGGGCATCTACGAGCAGTACTTC; CDR3 protein: CASSSRLWGIYEQYF
clone size: -; CDR3 length: 15; V gene: TRBV11-3; J gene: TRBJ2-3; D gene: TRBD2; CDR3 DNA: TGTGCCAGCAGCGTTAGCGGGGGGGCTACAGATACGCAGTATTTT; CDR3 protein: CASSVSGGATDTQYF
clone size: -; CDR3 length: 15; V gene: TRBV6-5; J gene: TRBJ1-1; D gene: -; CDR3 DNA: TGTGCCAGCAGTTACTCAGAAGTTCTGAACACTGAAGCTTTCTTT; CDR3 protein: CASSYSEVLNTEAFF
clone size: -; CDR3 length: 13; V gene: TRBV6-5; J gene: TRBJ1-2; D gene: -; CDR3 DNA: TGTGCCAGCATAGGCATTACTAACTATGGCTACACCTTC; CDR3 protein: CASIGITNYGYTF
clone size: -; CDR3 length: 12; V gene: TRBV21-1; J gene: TRBJ1-2; D gene: -; CDR3 DNA: TGTGCCAGCATCTCACAGATCTATGGCTACACCTTC; CDR3 protein: CASISQIYGYTF
clone size: -; CDR3 length: 12; V gene: TRBV5-1; J gene: TRBJ2-7; D gene: -; CDR3 DNA: TGCGCCAGCAGCTTGGACAACTACGAGCAGTACTTC; CDR3 protein: CASSLDNYEQYF
clone size: -; CDR3 length: 14; V gene: TRBV6-2/TRBV6-3; J gene: TRBJ1-1; D gene: TRBD1; CDR3 DNA: TGTGCCAGCAGTTACAGACAGGGGGCAACTGAAGCTTTCTTT; CDR3 protein: CASSYRQGATEAFF
clone size: -; CDR3 length: 18; V gene: TRBV4-2; J gene: TRBJ2-4; D gene: TRBD2; CDR3 DNA: TGTGCCAGCAGCCTCGGCTCGCGGGGGAGCGGAGCCAAAAACATTCAGTACTTC; CDR3 protein: CASSLGSRGSGAKNIQYF
clone size: -; CDR3 length: 11; V gene: TRBV13; J gene: TRBJ2-5; D gene: -; CDR3 DNA: TGTGCCAGCAGCTTAAAGGAGACCCAGTACTTC; CDR3 protein: CASSLKETQYF
clone size: -; CDR3 length: 13; V gene: TRBV6-5; J gene: TRBJ2-5; D gene: -; CDR3 DNA: TGTGCCAGCAGTTACGGACAGCAAGAGACCCAGTACTTC; CDR3 protein: CASSYGQQETQYF
clone size: -; CDR3 length: 13; V gene: TRBV10-3; J gene: TRBJ2-7; D gene: TRBD1; CDR3 DNA: TGTGCCACCCGGACAGGAGGTACCTACGAGCAGTACTTC; CDR3 protein: CATRTGGTYEQYF
clone size: -; CDR3 length: 17; V gene: TRBV5-4; J gene: TRBJ2-5; D gene: TRBD2; CDR3 DNA: TGTGCCAGCAGCTTGTTTTCAGCGGGGGGACGCGAAGAGACCCAGTACTTC; CDR3 protein: CASSLFSAGGREETQYF
clone size: -; CDR3 length: 15; V gene: TRBV30; J gene: TRBJ1-5; D gene: -; CDR3 DNA: TGTGCCTGGAGTCCAGCTGACAGATTCGATCAGCCCCAGCATTTT; CDR3 protein: CAWSPADRFDQPQHF
clone size: -; CDR3 length: 15; V gene: TRBV2; J gene: TRBJ2-1; D gene: -; CDR3 DNA: TGTGCCAGCAGTGAAGCCACGGGGTCTACCGGTGAGCAGTTCTTC; CDR3 protein: CASSEATGSTGEQFF
clone size: -; CDR3 length: 13; V gene: TRBV2; J gene: TRBJ1-1; D gene: TRBD1; CDR3 DNA: TGTGCCGATTCGGACAGGCCGAACACTGAAGCTTTCTTT; CDR3 protein: CADSDRPNTEAFF
clone size: once; CDR3 length: 14; V gene: TRBV14; J gene: TRBJ1-1; D gene: -; CDR3 DNA: TGTGCCAGCAGCCAAGTAGCCGGGCTCACTGAAGCTTTCTTT; CDR3 protein: CASSQVAGLTEAFF
clone size: -; CDR3 length: 16; V gene: TRBV6-2/TRBV6-3; J gene: TRBJ2-5; D gene: -; CDR3 DNA: TGTGCCAGCAGTTACATAGGAACAAGATCCCAAGAGACCCAGTACTTC; CDR3 protein: CASSYIGTRSQETQYF
clone size: -; CDR3 length: 14; V gene: TRBV6-5; J gene: TRBJ2-2; D gene: TRBD2; CDR3 DNA: TGTGCCAGCAGACCGGGGGGGCCCACCGGGGAGCTGTTTTTT; CDR3 protein: CASRPGGPTGELFF
clone size: once; CDR3 length: 14; V gene: TRBV5-4; J gene: TRBJ1-1; D gene: -; CDR3 DNA: TGTGCCAGCAGCCCCAAGGGGCCGAACACTGAAGCTTTCTTT; CDR3 protein: CASSPKGPNTEAFF
clone size: few; CDR3 length: 15; V gene: TRBV18; J gene: TRBJ1-2; D gene: -; CDR3 DNA: TGTGCCAGCTCACCACCTTCAACTAGCAACTATGGCTACACCTTC; CDR3 protein: CASSPPSTSNYGYTF
clone size: -; CDR3 length: 14; V gene: TRBV10-3; J gene: TRBJ1-2; D gene: TRBD1; CDR3 DNA: TGTGCCATCAGCGGGGGACAGGGGGCGCAAGGCTACACCTTC; CDR3 protein: CAISGGQGAQGYTF
clone size: -; CDR3 length: 15; V gene: TRBV23-1; J gene: TRBJ1-5; D gene: -; CDR3 DNA: TGCGCCAGCAGTCAGGCCCGGGCAGGCAATCAGCCCCAGCATTTT; CDR3 protein: CASSQARAGNQPQHF
clone size: -; CDR3 length: 13; V gene: TRBV18; J gene: TRBJ1-2; D gene: -; CDR3 DNA: TGTGCCAGCTCAGAGACAGCTAACTATGGCTACACCTTC; CDR3 protein: CASSETANYGYTF
clone size: once; CDR3 length: 16; V gene: TRBV9; J gene: TRBJ2-2; D gene: -; CDR3 DNA: TGTGCCAGCAGCGTATCGGACACCCCGAACACCGGGGAGCTGTTTTTT; CDR3 protein: CASSVSDTPNTGELFF
clone size: -; CDR3 length: 13; V gene: TRBV19; J gene: TRBJ2-3; D gene: -; CDR3 DNA: TGTGCCAGTAGTATAGATCGGGCAGATACGCAGTATTTT; CDR3 protein: CASSIDRADTQYF
clone size: -; CDR3 length: 13; V gene: TRBV19; J gene: TRBJ1-1; D gene: -; CDR3 DNA: TGTGCCAGCTTAGGGAGGTTGAACACTGAAGCTTTCTTT; CDR3 protein: CASLGRLNTEAFF
clone size: -; CDR3 length: 14; V gene: TRBV19; J gene: TRBJ1-2; D gene: -; CDR3 DNA: TGTGCCAGTAGTATAGATTGGCAGGGTAGTGGCTACACCTTC; CDR3 protein: CASSIDWQGSGYTF
clone size: -; CDR3 length: 15; V gene: TRBV10-3; J gene: TRBJ2-3; D gene: -; CDR3 DNA: TGTGCCATCAGTCAAACGAAAGGGGGCACAGATACGCAGTATTTT; CDR3 protein: CAISQTKGGTDTQYF
clone size: -; CDR3 length: 15; V gene: TRBV4-3; J gene: TRBJ1-3; D gene: -; CDR3 DNA: TGCGCCAGCAGTGACCACATTTATCTCCCGGACACCATATATTTT; CDR3 protein: CASSDHIYLPDTIYF
clone size: few; CDR3 length: 14; V gene: TRBV3-1/TRBV3-2; J gene: TRBJ1-5; D gene: -; CDR3 DNA: TGTGCCAGCAGCCAAGGGACGGGAGGTCAGCCCCAGCATTTT; CDR3 protein: CASSQGTGGQPQHF
clone size: -; CDR3 length: 14; V gene: TRBV6-1; J gene: TRBJ1-5; D gene: -; CDR3 DNA: TGTGCCAGCAGTGAAGCAGGTATTGGCCAGCCCCAGCATTTT; CDR3 protein: CASSEAGIGQPQHF
clone size: -; CDR3 length: 12; V gene: TRBV19; J gene: TRBJ1-4; D gene: -; CDR3 DNA: TGTGCCAGTTCCGGAGTAAGTGAAAAACTGTTTTTT; CDR3 protein: CASSGVSEKLFF
clone size: -; CDR3 length: 15; V gene: TRBV9; J gene: TRBJ1-3; D gene: -; CDR3 DNA: TGTGCCAGCAGCGTAGCAGCGGTGTCGGGAAACACCATATATTTT; CDR3 protein: CASSVAAVSGNTIYF
clone size: -; CDR3 length: 14; V gene: TRBV7-9; J gene: TRBJ2-5; D gene: -; CDR3 DNA: TGTGCCAGCAGCTTATTGAGAACGGGAGAGACCCAGTACTTC; CDR3 protein: CASSLLRTGETQYF
clone size: -; CDR3 length: 14; V gene: TRBV9; J gene: TRBJ2-3; D gene: -; CDR3 DNA: TGTGCCAGCAGCGTAGAGGGTGGCACAGATACGCAGTATTTT; CDR3 protein: CASSVEGGTDTQYF
clone size: -; CDR3 length: 16; V gene: TRBV27; J gene: TRBJ2-1; D gene: -; CDR3 DNA: TGTGCCAGCAACCCGACAGGGGGAGCGGGGGGAAATGAGCAGTTCTTC; CDR3 protein: CASNPTGGAGGNEQFF
clone size: -; CDR3 length: 10; V gene: TRBV18; J gene: TRBJ2-7; D gene: -; CDR3 DNA: TGTGCCAGCTCAGGGAGCGAGCAGTACTTC; CDR3 protein: CASSGSEQYF
clone size: once; CDR3 length: 17; V gene: TRBV7-2; J gene: TRBJ2-6; D gene: -; CDR3 DNA: TGTGCCAGCAGCTTAGTGCTAGCGCCCTGGGGGGCCAACGTCCTGACTTTC; CDR3 protein: CASSLVLAPWGANVLTF
clone size: -; CDR3 length: 15; V gene: TRBV24-1; J gene: TRBJ1-1; D gene: TRBD1; CDR3 DNA: TGTGCCACCAGTGCCATCGACAGGGGCGGGACTGAAGCTTTCTTT; CDR3 protein: CATSAIDRGGTEAFF